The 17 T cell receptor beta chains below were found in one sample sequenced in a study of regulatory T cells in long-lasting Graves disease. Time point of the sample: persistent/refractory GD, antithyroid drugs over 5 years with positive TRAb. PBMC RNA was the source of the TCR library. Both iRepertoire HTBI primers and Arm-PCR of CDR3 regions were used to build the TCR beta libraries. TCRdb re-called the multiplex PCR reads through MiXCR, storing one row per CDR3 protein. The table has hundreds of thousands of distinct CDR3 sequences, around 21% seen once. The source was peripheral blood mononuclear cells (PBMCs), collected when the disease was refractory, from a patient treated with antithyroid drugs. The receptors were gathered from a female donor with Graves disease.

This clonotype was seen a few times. As DNA, the CDR3 is TGTGCCAGCAGCTTCGGGGAGATCTATGGCTACACCTTC. Amino acid sequence: CASSFGEIYGYTF. The V call is TRBV7-2, the J call TRBJ1-2; D unresolved. Germline CDR1 SGHTA, CDR2 FQGNSA. Deletions cut 3 bases from V and 4 bases from J, with 9 bases between. This CDR3 is 13 amino acids long.

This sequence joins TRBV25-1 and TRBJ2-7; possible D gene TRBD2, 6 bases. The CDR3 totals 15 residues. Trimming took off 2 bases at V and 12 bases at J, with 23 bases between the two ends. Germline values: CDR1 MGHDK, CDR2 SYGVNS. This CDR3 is CASSEGSGYRYGRYF. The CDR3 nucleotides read TGTGCCAGCAGTGAAGGTAGCGGATATCGGTACGGGCGGTACTTC.

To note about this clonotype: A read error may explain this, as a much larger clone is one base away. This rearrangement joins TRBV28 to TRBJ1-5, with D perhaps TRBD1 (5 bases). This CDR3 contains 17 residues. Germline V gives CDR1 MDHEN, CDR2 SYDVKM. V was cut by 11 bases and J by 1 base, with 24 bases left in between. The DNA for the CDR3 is TGTGCCGGCATGGCAGGGAACGGTTGGTCGAGCAATCAGCCCCAGCATTTT. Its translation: CAGMAGNGWSSNQPQHF.

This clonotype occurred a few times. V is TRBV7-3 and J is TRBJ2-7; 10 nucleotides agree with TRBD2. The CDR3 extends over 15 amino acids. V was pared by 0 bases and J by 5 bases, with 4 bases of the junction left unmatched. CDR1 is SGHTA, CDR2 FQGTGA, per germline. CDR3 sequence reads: CASSLTASGRNEQYF. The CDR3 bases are TGTGCCAGCAGCTTAACGGCTAGCGGGAGAAACGAGCAGTACTTC.

DNA of the CDR3: TGCAGCGCCCAAGGGGAGGGGGGGCCGAAGGCTGAAGCTTTCTTT. Its translation is CSAQGEGGPKAEAFF. The V gene is TRBV29-1, the J gene TRBJ1-1, with D possibly TRBD1 on 6 matching bases. Trimming stripped 7 bases from V and 6 bases from J, with 24 bases between. The germline gives CDR1 SQVTM, CDR2 ANQGSEA. This CDR3 is built from 15 residues.

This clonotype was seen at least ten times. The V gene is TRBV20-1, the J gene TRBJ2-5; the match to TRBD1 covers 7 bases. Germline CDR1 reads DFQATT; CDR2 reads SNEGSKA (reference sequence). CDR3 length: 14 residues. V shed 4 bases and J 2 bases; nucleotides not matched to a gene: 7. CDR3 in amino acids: CSAKEGGPQETQYF. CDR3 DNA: TGCAGTGCTAAGGAAGGGGGCCCACAAGAGACCCAGTACTTC.

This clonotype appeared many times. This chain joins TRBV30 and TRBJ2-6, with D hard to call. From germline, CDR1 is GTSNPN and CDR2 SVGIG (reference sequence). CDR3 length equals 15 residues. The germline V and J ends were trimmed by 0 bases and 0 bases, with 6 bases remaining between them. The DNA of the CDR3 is TGTGCCTGGAGTGTACAGAGCTCTGGGGCCAACGTCCTGACTTTC. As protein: CAWSVQSSGANVLTF.

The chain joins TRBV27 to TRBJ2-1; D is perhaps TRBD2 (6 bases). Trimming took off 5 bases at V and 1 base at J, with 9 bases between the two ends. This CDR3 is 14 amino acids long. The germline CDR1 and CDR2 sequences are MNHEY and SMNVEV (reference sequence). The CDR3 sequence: CASSMEGSYNEQFF. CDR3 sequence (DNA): TGTGCCAGCAGTATGGAGGGATCCTACAATGAGCAGTTCTTC.

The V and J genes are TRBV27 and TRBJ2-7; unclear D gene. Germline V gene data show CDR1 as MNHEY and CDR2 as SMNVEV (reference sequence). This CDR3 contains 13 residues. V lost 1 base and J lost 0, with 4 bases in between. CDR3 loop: CASSLYLSYEQYF. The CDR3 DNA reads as TGTGCCAGCAGTTTATACCTCTCCTACGAGCAGTACTTC.

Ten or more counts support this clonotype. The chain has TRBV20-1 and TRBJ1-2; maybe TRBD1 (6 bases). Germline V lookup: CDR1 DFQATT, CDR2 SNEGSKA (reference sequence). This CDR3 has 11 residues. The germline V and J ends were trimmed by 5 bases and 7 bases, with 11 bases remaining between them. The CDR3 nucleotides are TGCAGTGCTCCCGGACAGATTGGCTACACCTTC. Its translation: CSAPGQIGYTF.

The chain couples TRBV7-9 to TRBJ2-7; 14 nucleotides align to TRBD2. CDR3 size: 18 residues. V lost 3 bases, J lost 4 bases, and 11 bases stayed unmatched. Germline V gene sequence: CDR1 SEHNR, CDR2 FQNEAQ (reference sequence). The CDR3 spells CASSFRGGTSGSLYEQYF. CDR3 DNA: TGTGCCAGCAGCTTCCGTGGGGGGACTAGCGGGAGTCTATACGAGCAGTACTTC.

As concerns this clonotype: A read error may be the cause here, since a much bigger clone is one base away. The CDR3 bases are TGTGCCAGCAGTTACTCGACAGCCTCCTACGAGCAGCACTTC. Its protein product is CASSYSTASYEQHF. V and J are TRBV6-2 or TRBV6-3 and TRBJ2-7; a weak D match, TRBD1 (5 bases). In germline, CDR1 is MNHEY, CDR2 SVGEGT. There are 14 residues in the CDR3.

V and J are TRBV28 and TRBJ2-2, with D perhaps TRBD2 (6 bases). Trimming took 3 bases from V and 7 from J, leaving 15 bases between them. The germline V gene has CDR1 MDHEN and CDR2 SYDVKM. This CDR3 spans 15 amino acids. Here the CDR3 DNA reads TGTGCCAGCAGTTTCACCGGGGGATCCGGCGGGGAGCTGTTTTTT. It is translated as CASSFTGGSGGELFF.

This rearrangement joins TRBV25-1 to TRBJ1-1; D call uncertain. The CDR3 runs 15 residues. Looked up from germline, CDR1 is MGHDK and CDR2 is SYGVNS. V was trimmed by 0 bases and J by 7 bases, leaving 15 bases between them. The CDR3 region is CASSEYLVGRVEAFF. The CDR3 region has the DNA TGTGCCAGCAGTGAATATCTGGTGGGGAGGGTTGAAGCTTTCTTT.

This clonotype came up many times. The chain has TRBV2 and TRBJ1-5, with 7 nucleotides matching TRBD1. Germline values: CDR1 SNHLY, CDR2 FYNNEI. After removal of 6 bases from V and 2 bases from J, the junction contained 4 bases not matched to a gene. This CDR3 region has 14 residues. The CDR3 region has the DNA TGTGCCAGCAGGGATCAGGGGGGCAATCAGCCCCAGCATTTT. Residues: CASRDQGGNQPQHF.

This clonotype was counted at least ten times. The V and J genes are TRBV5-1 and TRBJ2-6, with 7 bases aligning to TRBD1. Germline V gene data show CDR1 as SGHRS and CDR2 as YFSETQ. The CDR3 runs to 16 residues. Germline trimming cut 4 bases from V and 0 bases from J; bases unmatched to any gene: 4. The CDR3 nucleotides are TGCGCCAGCAGCCCGGGACAGATCTCTGGGGCCAACGTCCTGACTTTC. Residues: CASSPGQISGANVLTF.

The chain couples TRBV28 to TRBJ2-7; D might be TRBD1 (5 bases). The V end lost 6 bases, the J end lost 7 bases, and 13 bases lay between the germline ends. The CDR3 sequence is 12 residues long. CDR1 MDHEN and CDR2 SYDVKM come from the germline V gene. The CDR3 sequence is CASSQGPWEQYF. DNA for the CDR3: TGTGCCAGCAGCCAGGGCCCGTGGGAGCAGTACTTC.